Shown below are 2 T cell receptor beta chains from a single sample sequenced in a study of spatial heterogeneity in lung cancer. Study outcomes and limitations: Expanded intratumoral alpha and beta TCR counts tracked tumor mutation counts.

Time point: sample taken at primary tumor resection. TCRdb reprocessed the 5' RACE reads with MiXCR, giving one entry per CDR3 protein. The sample carries 16,000 or so distinct CDR3 sequences, 6.8% recorded once. What these receptors recognize is not known. The material was lung tumor tissue, obtained at surgery. Receptor source: a female donor with early-stage non-small cell lung cancer.

The sample holds many counts of this clonotype. The chain recombines TRBV30 with TRBJ2-7, with no clear D. V shed 0 bases and J shed 7 bases, with 10 bases lying between them. This CDR3 spans 12 amino acids. From germline, CDR1 is GTSNPN and CDR2 SVGIG (reference sequence). CDR3 sequence reads: CAWSVIPWEQYF. DNA of the CDR3: TGTGCCTGGAGTGTCATTCCTTGGGAGCAGTACTTC.

This clonotype was seen ten or more times. Without the conserved terminal phenylalanine or tryptophan, this CDR3 likely stems from a read error. Because the CDR3's place on the DNA is in doubt, the DNA is left out and the CDR3 is given as listed by TCRdb. This chain uses TRBV7-6 with TRBJ2-3; the table's D gene call, TRBD2, was not cross checked with the DNA. Germline assignment: CDR1 SGHVS and CDR2 FNYEAQ. Ends included, the CDR3 has 13 residues. The CDR3 spells CASSYKAGAQVFV.